Sequencing of this TCR beta chain was carried out in a study of OX40 agonist ivuxolimab in advanced cancers. General study results and limits: Clonal expansion was seen in CD4+ and CD8+ blood T cells by week 6 at 0.1 to 3.0 mg/kg.

The V gene lost 2 bases and the J gene lost 7 bases, with 14 bases spanning the gap. CDR3 size: 14 residues. Germline CDR1 MDHEN, CDR2 SYDVKM. About this clone itself: The antigen remains undetermined.

Autoimmune disease history or systemic immunosuppression barred patients. Sequenced by immunoSEQ multiplex PCR; TCRdb stores in-frame clones only, minus some. The sample lists under 50,000 clones, roughly 85% seen once, with roughly 3.4% in the top ten. This clonotype originated in an adult with an advanced solid tumor such as melanoma, head and neck, liver or kidney cancer. The chain combines TRBV28 with TRBJ1-2; D gene ambiguous. Sample: CD4+ or CD8+ T cells sorted from blood, taken in a trial of the OX40 agonist ivuxolimab. The DNA of the CDR3 is TGTGCCAGCAGTTTAATTGGGCCAGCCCTTGGCTACACCTTC. Protein: CASSLIGPALGYTF.